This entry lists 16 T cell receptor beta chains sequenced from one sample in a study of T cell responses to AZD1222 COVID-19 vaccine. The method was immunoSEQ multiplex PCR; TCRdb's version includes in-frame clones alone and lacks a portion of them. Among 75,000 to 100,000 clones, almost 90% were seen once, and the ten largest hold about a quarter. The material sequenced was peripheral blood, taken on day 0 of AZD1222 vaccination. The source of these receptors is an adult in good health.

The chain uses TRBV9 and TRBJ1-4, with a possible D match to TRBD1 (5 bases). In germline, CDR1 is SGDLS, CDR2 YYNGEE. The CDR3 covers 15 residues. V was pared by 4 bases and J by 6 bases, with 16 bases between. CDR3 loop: CASSRWDGRDEKLFF. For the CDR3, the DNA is TGTGCCAGCAGCCGCTGGGACGGGAGAGATGAAAAACTGTTTTTT.

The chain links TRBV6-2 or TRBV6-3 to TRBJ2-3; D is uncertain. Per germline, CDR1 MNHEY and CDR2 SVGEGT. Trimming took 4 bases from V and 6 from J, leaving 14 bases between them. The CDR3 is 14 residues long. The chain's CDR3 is CASSLDGPGDTQYF. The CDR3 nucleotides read TGTGCCAGCAGTTTAGACGGCCCCGGGGATACGCAGTATTTT.

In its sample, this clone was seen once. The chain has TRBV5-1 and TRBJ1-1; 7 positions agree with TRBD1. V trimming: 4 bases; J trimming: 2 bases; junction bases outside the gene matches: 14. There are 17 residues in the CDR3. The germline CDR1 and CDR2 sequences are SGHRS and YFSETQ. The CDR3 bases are TGCGCCAGCAGCCCTCAGACCAGACAGGGTTATAACACTGAAGCTTTCTTT. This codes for CASSPQTRQGYNTEAFF.

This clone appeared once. CDR3 protein: CASRKAGGPTDTQYF. The CDR3 nucleotides are TGTGCCAGCAGGAAAGCGGGAGGGCCGACAGATACGCAGTATTTT. The chain is built from TRBV27 and TRBJ2-3; 10 nucleotides match TRBD2. Germline values: CDR1 MNHEY, CDR2 SMNVEV (reference sequence). The CDR3 has 15 residues. The J segment lost 3 bases and the V segment lost 6 bases, leaving 6 bases of the junction unmatched.

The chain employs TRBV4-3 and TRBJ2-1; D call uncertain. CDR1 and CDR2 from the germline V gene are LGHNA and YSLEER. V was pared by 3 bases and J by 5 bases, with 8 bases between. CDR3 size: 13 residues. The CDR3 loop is CASSQGVDNEQFF. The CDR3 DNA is TGCGCCAGCAGCCAGGGCGTGGACAATGAGCAGTTCTTC.

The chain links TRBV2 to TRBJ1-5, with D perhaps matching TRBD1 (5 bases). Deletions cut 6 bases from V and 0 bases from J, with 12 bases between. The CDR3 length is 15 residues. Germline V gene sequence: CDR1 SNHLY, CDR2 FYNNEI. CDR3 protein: CASRAGTYSNQPQHF. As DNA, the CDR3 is TGTGCCAGCAGGGCCGGGACCTATAGCAATCAGCCCCAGCATTTT.

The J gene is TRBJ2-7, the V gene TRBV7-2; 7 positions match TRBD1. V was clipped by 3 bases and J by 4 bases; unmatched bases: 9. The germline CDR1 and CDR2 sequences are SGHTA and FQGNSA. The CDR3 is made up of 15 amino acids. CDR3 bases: TGTGCCAGCAGCTTCGACGCGGACAGGAGATACGAGCAGTACTTC. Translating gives CASSFDADRRYEQYF.

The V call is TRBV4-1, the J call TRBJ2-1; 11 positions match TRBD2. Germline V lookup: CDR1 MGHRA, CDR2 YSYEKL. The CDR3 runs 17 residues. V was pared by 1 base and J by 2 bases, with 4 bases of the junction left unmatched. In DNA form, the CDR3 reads TGCGCCAGCAGCCAAGCTCTAGCGGGAGGTCCCTACAATGAGCAGTTCTTC. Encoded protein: CASSQALAGGPYNEQFF.

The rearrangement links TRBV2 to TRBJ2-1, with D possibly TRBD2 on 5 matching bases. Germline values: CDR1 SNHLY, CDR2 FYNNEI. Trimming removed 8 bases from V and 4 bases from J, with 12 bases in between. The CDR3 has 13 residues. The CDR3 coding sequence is TGTGCCAGCCTAGAAACTAGTTACAATGAGCAGTTCTTC. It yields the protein CASLETSYNEQFF.

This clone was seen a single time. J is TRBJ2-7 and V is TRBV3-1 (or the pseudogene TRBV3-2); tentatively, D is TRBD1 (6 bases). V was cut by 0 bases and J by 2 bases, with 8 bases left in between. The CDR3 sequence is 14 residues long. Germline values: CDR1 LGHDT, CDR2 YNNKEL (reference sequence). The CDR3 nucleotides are TGTGCCAGCAGCCAAGATTACAGGGCCTACGAGCAGTACTTC. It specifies CASSQDYRAYEQYF.

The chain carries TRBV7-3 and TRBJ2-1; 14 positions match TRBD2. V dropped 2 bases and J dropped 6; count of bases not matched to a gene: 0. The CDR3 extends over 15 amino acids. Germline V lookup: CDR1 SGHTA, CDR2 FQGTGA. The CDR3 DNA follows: TGTGCCAGCAGCTTAGGGACTAGCGGGAGCAATGAGCAGTTCTTC. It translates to CASSLGTSGSNEQFF.

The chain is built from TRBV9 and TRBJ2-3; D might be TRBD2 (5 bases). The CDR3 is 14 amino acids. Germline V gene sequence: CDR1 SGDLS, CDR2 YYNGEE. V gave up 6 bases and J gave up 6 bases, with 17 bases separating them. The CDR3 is CASKEAVSTDTQYF. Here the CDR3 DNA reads TGTGCCAGCAAGGAGGCGGTATCAACGGATACGCAGTATTTT.

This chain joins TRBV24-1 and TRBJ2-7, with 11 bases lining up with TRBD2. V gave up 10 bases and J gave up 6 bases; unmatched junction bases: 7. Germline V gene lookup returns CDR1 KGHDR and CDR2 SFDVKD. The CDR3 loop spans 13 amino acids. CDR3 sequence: CATPGTSGCEQYF. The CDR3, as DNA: TGTGCCACTCCCGGGACTAGCGGATGCGAGCAGTACTTC.

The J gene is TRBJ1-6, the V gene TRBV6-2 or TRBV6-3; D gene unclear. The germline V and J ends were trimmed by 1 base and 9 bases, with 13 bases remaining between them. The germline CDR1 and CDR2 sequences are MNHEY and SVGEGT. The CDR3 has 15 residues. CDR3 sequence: CASSYWRVKGSPLHF. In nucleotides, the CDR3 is TGTGCCAGCAGTTACTGGAGGGTCAAGGGTTCACCCCTCCACTTT.

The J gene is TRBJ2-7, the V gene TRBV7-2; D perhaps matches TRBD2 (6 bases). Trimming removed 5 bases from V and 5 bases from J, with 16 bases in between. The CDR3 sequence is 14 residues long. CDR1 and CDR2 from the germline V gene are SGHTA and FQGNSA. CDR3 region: CASSAPIIADEQYF. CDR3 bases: TGTGCCAGCAGCGCACCGATTATAGCGGACGAGCAGTACTTC.

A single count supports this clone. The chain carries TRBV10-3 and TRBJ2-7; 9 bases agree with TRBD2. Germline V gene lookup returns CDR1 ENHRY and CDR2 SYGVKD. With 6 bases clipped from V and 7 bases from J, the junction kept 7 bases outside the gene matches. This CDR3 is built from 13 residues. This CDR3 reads CAISAGGWQEQYF. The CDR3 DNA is TGTGCCATCAGCGCGGGAGGGTGGCAGGAGCAGTACTTC.